The T cell receptor (beta chain) under discussion was sequenced for a study of memory CD4+ T cells and cytomegalovirus serostatus (dated by TCRdb to about 2019). With respect to the entire study: The roughly 33 healthy Belgian adults in the cohort included 9 who were CMV seropositive and 24 who were CMV seronegative. To replicate a published TCR-based CMV serostatus classifier, the study sequenced CD4+ memory TCRbeta repertoires from a Belgian cohort whose cytomegalovirus serostatus was known.

Single viable CD3+CD4+CD8-CD45RO+ cells were sorted as memory CD4+ T cells on a FACSAria II. To determine CMV serostatus, a Roche Elecsys assay was used that detects serum IgG against CMV pp150, pp28, p38 and p52. Once the samples were thawed, total CD4+ T cells were enriched through positive selection using CD4 magnetic microbeads. The samples came from a separate study whose specific focus was interrogating the CD4+ T cell memory repertoire. Peripheral blood mononuclear cells were isolated and cryopreserved according to standard operating procedures, and serum was stored at -80 degrees C. CD3-PerCP (BW264/56), CD4-APC (RPA-T4), CD45RO-PE (UCHT1) and CD8-Pacific Orange (3B5) antibodies were used for staining, and non-viable cells were excluded with Sytox blue. Overall study results and their limits: The results were interpreted as suggesting that the CMV-associated TCR signature is largely present in the CD4+ memory repertoire. For CMV serostatus prediction, a median bootstrapped AUC of about 0.95 was reached with the original framework, and a median bootstrapped AUC of about 0.89 was reached with a US-trained random forest. Only CD4+CD45RO+ memory cells were sequenced, in contrast to the original study, in which naive and memory CD4+ and CD8+ populations were covered. Of around 150 previously reported CMV-associated TCRbeta sequences, over 65 appeared in the CD4+ memory repertoires, each in one to five individuals. On the Belgian cohort, the classifier based on the original framework reached a median bootstrapped AUC of 0.95, with a 95% CI of 0.76-1.00.

The Quick-DNA Microprep Kit was used to extract genomic DNA from the sorted cells. Amplification of TCRbeta DNA was done with the immunoSEQ hsTCRbeta kit, following the protocol from the manufacturer. TCRbeta libraries were sequenced on an Illumina MiSeq instrument. As for the authors' bioinformatics: Following removal of out-of-frame sequences, around 2.4 million distinct TCRbeta sequences were retained, with an average of about 70,000 per individual. Each individual was scored using the number of 170 or so previously reported CMV-associated TCRbeta sequences that the individual carried and the total number of productive distinct TCRbeta sequences. A beta-binomial model was reimplemented in Python, and scikit-learn random forests with default parameters were trained on data from the US cohort. Classifier performance on the Belgian cohort was reported as the median AUC with percentile confidence intervals calculated over 10,000 bootstrap iterations. TCRdb took this table from immuneACCESS and kept in-frame rearrangements with V and J called. Such tables lack part of the clones; where checked against another copy, unresolved V genes explain under half of the gap, and the rest is unexplained. The DNA was the basis for D and trimming; V, J and clone size are from that table. The sample profile shows tens of thousands of clones; roughly 79% of them were found once. Around 1.6% of the sample lies in the top ten.

At the junction V is shortened by 2 bases and J by 5 bases, with 10 bases in between. The CDR3 starts with the cysteine, ends with the phenylalanine, and has 14 residues. Only the CDR3 DNA is retained, 42 bases long and in frame from the first base. According to the germline V gene (reference sequence), CDR1 reads MNHEY and CDR2 reads SMNVEV. As concerns this clone: No cognate antigen has been identified for it. Per-nucleotide qualities are absent, and no much larger clonotype sits a single base away.

The TCR sequence derives from an adult in good health and CMV-seronegative. The rearrangement joined TRBV27 to TRBJ1-3; the D gene is not confidently resolved. What was sequenced was memory CD4+ T cells from blood. The CDR3: CASSLSSGRNTIYF. The DNA sequence is TGTGCCAGCAGTTTAAGTAGCGGACGAAACACCATATATTTT.